A selection of T cell receptor beta chains follows, all from one sample in a study of early T cells in non-severe SARS-CoV-2 infection. A single record per CDR3 protein comes from TCRdb applying MiXCR to the 5' RACE reads. The repertoire includes about 20,000 distinct CDR3 sequences, 4% of them detected once, and more than 1.1% sits in the top ten. Sequencing was done on a sample of whole blood. The receptor source for this set is an adult who was a healthcare worker with PCR-confirmed SARS-CoV-2 infection or an uninfected control (not recorded which). Both conserved end residues are part of each CDR3. Each record gives: CDR3 protein, J gene, V gene.

CDR3aa: CSTGGDAKNIQYF
j_gene: TRBJ2-4
v_gene: TRBV29-1

CDR3aa: CASSNSGVAADTQYF
j_gene: TRBJ2-3
v_gene: TRBV6-2/TRBV6-3

CDR3aa: CASSPNRGMNTEAFF
j_gene: TRBJ1-1
v_gene: TRBV7-3

CDR3aa: CASSLTGTGLYEQYF
j_gene: TRBJ2-7
v_gene: TRBV5-6

CDR3aa: CSAKDRAFEQFF
j_gene: TRBJ2-1
v_gene: TRBV20-1

CDR3aa: CSARGTRGQFF
j_gene: TRBJ2-1
v_gene: TRBV20-1

CDR3aa: CASSGTGREETQYF
j_gene: TRBJ2-5
v_gene: TRBV28

CDR3aa: CASRFGGGFTEAFF
j_gene: TRBJ1-1
v_gene: TRBV6-5

CDR3aa: CASSLSLAGETQYF
j_gene: TRBJ2-5
v_gene: TRBV12-3/TRBV12-4

CDR3aa: CASSLIVGGADTQYF
j_gene: TRBJ2-3
v_gene: TRBV7-9

CDR3aa: CASTRGTYGYTF
j_gene: TRBJ1-2
v_gene: TRBV12-3/TRBV12-4

CDR3aa: CASSQELGGGGETQYF
j_gene: TRBJ2-5
v_gene: TRBV4-2

CDR3aa: CASSQGYGYTF
j_gene: TRBJ1-2
v_gene: TRBV12-3/TRBV12-4

CDR3aa: CSARDRGDYNEQFF
j_gene: TRBJ2-1
v_gene: TRBV20-1

CDR3aa: CASRTGIRQPQHF
j_gene: TRBJ1-5
v_gene: TRBV9

CDR3aa: CASSSGGGPAYEQYF
j_gene: TRBJ2-7
v_gene: TRBV7-6

CDR3aa: CASSESRGNLYNSPLHF
j_gene: TRBJ1-6
v_gene: TRBV6-1

CDR3aa: CASNPGLAKETQYF
j_gene: TRBJ2-5
v_gene: TRBV12-3/TRBV12-4

CDR3aa: CSVEEGQGYQETQYF
j_gene: TRBJ2-5
v_gene: TRBV29-1

CDR3aa: CASSLPRTGLQETQYF
j_gene: TRBJ2-5
v_gene: TRBV6-2/TRBV6-3

CDR3aa: CASSPGGLAGPYEQYF
j_gene: TRBJ2-7
v_gene: TRBV3-1

CDR3aa: CAWSVRSPLHF
j_gene: TRBJ1-6
v_gene: TRBV30

CDR3aa: CASRARLAGGSFSYNEQFF
j_gene: TRBJ2-1
v_gene: TRBV7-9

CDR3aa: CASSSAPANYGYTF
j_gene: TRBJ1-2
v_gene: TRBV6-5

CDR3aa: CASSLGVASGVVEQFF
j_gene: TRBJ2-1
v_gene: TRBV7-9

CDR3aa: CASSPTIFSYNEQFF
j_gene: TRBJ2-1
v_gene: TRBV5-6

CDR3aa: CSARDETGRETQYF
j_gene: TRBJ2-5
v_gene: TRBV20-1

CDR3aa: CASSDSGKNIQYF
j_gene: TRBJ2-4
v_gene: TRBV25-1

CDR3aa: CAISDPDRGRDQPQHF
j_gene: TRBJ1-5
v_gene: TRBV10-3

CDR3aa: CASVLGPRGASGNTIYF
j_gene: TRBJ1-3
v_gene: TRBV11-2

CDR3aa: CASSYSFKVPGSHEQFF
j_gene: TRBJ2-1
v_gene: TRBV6-2/TRBV6-3

CDR3aa: CASSLDFGTYEQFF
j_gene: TRBJ2-1
v_gene: TRBV7-8

CDR3aa: CASSLGARSSYEQYF
j_gene: TRBJ2-7
v_gene: TRBV3-1

CDR3aa: CASGIFRGAVFF
j_gene: TRBJ2-2
v_gene: TRBV23-1

CDR3aa: CASSETANTEAFF
j_gene: TRBJ1-1
v_gene: TRBV6-1

CDR3aa: CASSSRTSGGSWTLTGELFF
j_gene: TRBJ2-2
v_gene: TRBV28

CDR3aa: CASSHASGGHQETQYF
j_gene: TRBJ2-5
v_gene: TRBV11-1

CDR3aa: CASSDRTDGIYEQYF
j_gene: TRBJ2-7
v_gene: TRBV4-3

CDR3aa: CASSYSGVPNYGYTF
j_gene: TRBJ1-2
v_gene: TRBV6-5

CDR3aa: CASSLEGYTDTQYF
j_gene: TRBJ2-3
v_gene: TRBV5-1

CDR3aa: CASSRTGTNNSPLHF
j_gene: TRBJ1-6
v_gene: TRBV6-5

CDR3aa: CSAHARGRAEAFF
j_gene: TRBJ1-1
v_gene: TRBV20-1

CDR3aa: CASSLAGVYEQYF
j_gene: TRBJ2-7
v_gene: TRBV5-1

CDR3aa: CASSSDSFYEQYF
j_gene: TRBJ2-7
v_gene: TRBV7-9

CDR3aa: CASKTGIYEQYF
j_gene: TRBJ2-7
v_gene: TRBV2

CDR3aa: CASSESKGVKLFF
j_gene: TRBJ1-4
v_gene: TRBV10-2

CDR3aa: CAISESAGDYNEQFF
j_gene: TRBJ2-1
v_gene: TRBV10-3

CDR3aa: CASSEVALGTGELFF
j_gene: TRBJ2-2
v_gene: TRBV6-1

CDR3aa: CASSSQTGSDTQYF
j_gene: TRBJ2-3
v_gene: TRBV18

CDR3aa: CASSAGQKNTEAFF
j_gene: TRBJ1-1
v_gene: TRBV9

CDR3aa: CASSSNNGNQPQHF
j_gene: TRBJ1-5
v_gene: TRBV11-2

CDR3aa: CASRQRGGTEAFF
j_gene: TRBJ1-1
v_gene: TRBV11-2

CDR3aa: CATSFGDYNEQFF
j_gene: TRBJ2-1
v_gene: TRBV15

CDR3aa: CASSRRRQGLTDTQYF
j_gene: TRBJ2-3
v_gene: TRBV7-9

CDR3aa: CASSAGTGGYGYTF
j_gene: TRBJ1-2
v_gene: TRBV19

CDR3aa: CASSQVSHEQYF
j_gene: TRBJ2-7
v_gene: TRBV3-1

CDR3aa: CASSFGQGASGELFF
j_gene: TRBJ2-2
v_gene: TRBV6-5

CDR3aa: CASSSSGGTNTGELFF
j_gene: TRBJ2-2
v_gene: TRBV18

CDR3aa: CASSYMAGDYGYTF
j_gene: TRBJ1-2
v_gene: TRBV6-6